Listed here are 13 T cell receptor beta chains from one sample, sequenced in a study of blood T cell repertoires in COVID-19. Generated by immunoSEQ multiplex PCR, the TCRdb table keeps only in-frame clones and is missing some. The sample holds about 300,000 clones; approximately 89% are singletons and the top ten take less than 3.5%. Sequencing used PBMCs or T cells enriched from blood (not recorded which). These receptor sequences come from a woman in her fifties or sixties who had been exposed to COVID-19.

The count of this clone is one. The rearrangement joins TRBV5-1 to TRBJ1-1, with D maybe TRBD1 (5 bases). The germline V and J ends were trimmed by 5 bases and 0 bases, with 11 bases remaining between them. Germline V gene sequence: CDR1 SGHRS, CDR2 YFSETQ. This CDR3 is 14 amino acids long. As DNA, the CDR3 is TGCGCCAGCAGGGGTACAGGCATGAACACTGAAGCTTTCTTT. Amino acid sequence: CASRGTGMNTEAFF.

The rearrangement links TRBV2 to TRBJ2-1; 9 bases line up with TRBD2. Germline V gives CDR1 SNHLY, CDR2 FYNNEI. There are 14 residues in the CDR3. J was trimmed by 4 bases and V by 9 bases; bases with no gene match: 7. CDR3 sequence: CASTGTSSYNEQFF. The CDR3 region has the DNA TGTGCCAGTACCGGGACTAGCAGTTACAATGAGCAGTTCTTC. The complete variable domain, with remaining parts taken from reference TRBV2 and TRBJ2-1, reads EPEVTQTPSHQVTQMGQEVILRCVPISNHLYFYWYRQILGQKVEFLVSFYNNEISEKSEIFDDQFSVERPDGSNFTLKIRSTKLEDSAMYFCASTGTSSYNEQFFGPGTRLTVL.

The chain recombines TRBV6-4 with TRBJ2-2; D might be TRBD1 (6 bases). CDR3 length: 16 residues. CDR1 is MRHNA, CDR2 SNTAGT, per germline. V was trimmed by 0 bases and J by 4 bases, leaving 12 bases between them. The CDR3 coding sequence is TGTGCCAGCAGTGACTCTTCCCGAGGGGGCACCGGGGAGCTGTTTTTT. Translated, it gives CASSDSSRGGTGELFF.

Concerning this clone itself: The same CDR3 arises from other DNA sequences in this sample as well. This chain links TRBV7-9 with TRBJ1-1, with 7 bases identical to TRBD1. Trimming took 5 bases from V and 1 from J; bases not matched to a gene: 1. The CDR3 is 13 amino acids. CDR1 SEHNR and CDR2 FQNEAQ come from the germline V gene (reference sequence). The CDR3 region is CASSRQGNTEAFF. The CDR3 region has the DNA TGTGCCAGCAGCCGACAGGGGAACACTGAAGCTTTCTTT.

This chain joins TRBV4-1 and TRBJ1-2, with 8 nucleotides matching TRBD1. Germline assignment: CDR1 MGHRA and CDR2 YSYEKL. Trimming cost V 3 bases and J 0 bases; bases outside gene matches: 3. The CDR3 loop spans 15 amino acids. CDR3 protein: CASSQGQAANYGYTF. CDR3 nucleotides: TGCGCCAGCAGCCAGGGACAGGCAGCTAACTATGGCTACACCTTC.

This clone was detected once. For the CDR3, the DNA is TGTGCCAGTAGCATAAGCTCCTCCGAGCCCCAGCATTTT. The encoded protein is CASSISSSEPQHF. J is TRBJ1-5 and V is TRBV19; D not certain. The length of the CDR3 is 13 residues. The V end lost 6 bases, the J end lost 8 bases, and 14 bases lay between the germline ends. CDR1 is LNHDA and CDR2 is SQIVND in the germline V gene (reference sequence). Based on the CDR3 plus reference TRBV19 and TRBJ1-5, the full variable domain is DGGITQSPKYLFRKEGQNVTLSCEQNLNHDAMYWYRQDPGQGLRLIYYSQIVNDFQKGDIAEGYSVSREKKESFPLTVTSAQKNPTAFYLCASSISSSEPQHFGDGTRLSIL.

This chain joins TRBV5-1 and TRBJ1-6, with TRBD1 identical over 7 bases. The CDR3 runs 14 residues. V was clipped by 4 bases and J by 7 bases; unmatched bases: 5. Per germline, CDR1 SGHRS and CDR2 YFSETQ. Here the CDR3 reads CASSPGTANSPLHF. The DNA for the CDR3 is TGCGCCAGCAGCCCGGGGACAGCAAATTCACCCCTCCACTTT.

The chain couples TRBV27 to TRBJ1-3; the D gene is possibly TRBD1 (5 bases). This CDR3 spans 15 amino acids. V was cut by 3 bases and J by 1 base, with 10 bases left in between. The germline V gene encodes CDR1 MNHEY and CDR2 SMNVEV (reference sequence). Here the CDR3 reads CASSFGGGSGNTIYF. The CDR3 DNA is TGTGCCAGCAGTTTTGGGGGGGGGTCTGGAAACACCATATATTTT.

The DNA of the CDR3 is TGCGCCAGCAGCTTGGGTTCGTCTACCACAGATACGCAGTATTTT. Translation: CASSLGSSTTDTQYF. V is TRBV5-1 and J is TRBJ2-3; D gene ambiguous. CDR3 length: 15 residues. Trimming took off 0 bases at V and 2 bases at J, with 10 bases between the two ends. In germline, CDR1 is SGHRS, CDR2 YFSETQ.

CDR3 region: CASSIETAWTQPQHF. CDR3 in DNA: TGTGCCAGTAGTATAGAGACAGCATGGACTCAGCCCCAGCATTTT. The chain is built from TRBV19 and TRBJ1-5; D possibly corresponds to TRBD1 (5 bases). Germline CDR1 reads LNHDA; CDR2 reads SQIVND (reference sequence). The V end lost 0 bases, the J end lost 6 bases, and 12 bases lay between the germline ends. The CDR3 consists of 15 residues. Drawing the rest from reference TRBV19 and TRBJ1-5, the complete variable domain is DGGITQSPKYLFRKEGQNVTLSCEQNLNHDAMYWYRQDPGQGLRLIYYSQIVNDFQKGDIAEGYSVSREKKESFPLTVTSAQKNPTAFYLCASSIETAWTQPQHFGDGTRLSIL.

This clone was counted a few times. The rearrangement joins TRBV3-1 (or the pseudogene TRBV3-2) to TRBJ1-2, with D possibly matching TRBD1 (5 bases). Germline V gene sequence: CDR1 LGHDT, CDR2 YNNKEL (reference sequence). The CDR3 loop spans 12 amino acids. V was clipped by 4 bases and J by 11 bases, with 14 bases between them. DNA of the CDR3: TGTGCCAGCAGCCTCCCCGGCGGGGGATACACCTTC. It specifies CASSLPGGGYTF.

The sample holds one count of this clone. The V and J genes are TRBV28 and TRBJ1-5; 7 nucleotides align to TRBD1. J was trimmed by 6 bases and V by 7 bases; bases with no gene match: 6. Germline V CDR1 and CDR2: MDHEN, SYDVKM. The length of the CDR3 is 13 residues. DNA of the CDR3: TGTGCCAGCATTAGACAGGGTGCTCAGCCCCAGCATTTT. It translates to CASIRQGAQPQHF.

The V call is TRBV6-5, the J call TRBJ2-3; D perhaps matches TRBD1 (6 bases). Germline CDR1 is MNHEY and CDR2 is SVGAGI. The CDR3 runs 13 residues. The germline V and J ends were trimmed by 6 bases and 4 bases, with 11 bases remaining between them. CDR3 residues: CASRTGLADTQYF. The CDR3 coding sequence is TGTGCCAGCAGGACAGGTTTGGCAGATACGCAGTATTTT.